Listed below are T cell receptor beta chains from one sample, sequenced in a study of beta chain features in type 1 diabetes. Measured with immunoSEQ multiplex PCR; TCRdb has only the in-frame clones, and not every one. The data show roughly 260,000 clones, with roughly a tenth seen just once and approximately 0.017% held by the top ten. Sequenced material: naive CD4+ T cells from blood. The receptors were sampled from a man younger than 45 with type 1 diabetes. Each CDR3 is given with its conserved first and last residue. D genes are given only for firm matches. Only part of the rows carry a size: once, few, many, or a class if the clone is expanded.

V	length	D	size	J	CDR3	DNA
TRBV2	16	NA	few	TRBJ1-6	CASSKQGGGLVSPLHF	TGTGCCAGCAGTAAACAGGGCGGCGGTTTAGTTTCACCCCTCCACTTT
TRBV29-1	12	TRBD1	few	TRBJ1-2	CSVDKQGGHYTF	TGCAGCGTTGACAAACAGGGGGGGCACTACACCTTC
TRBV6-1	15	TRBD2	NA	TRBJ2-7	CASIGSSGGPYEQYF	TGTGCCAGCATAGGGAGTAGCGGGGGACCTTACGAGCAGTACTTC
TRBV5-1	12	NA	few	TRBJ2-7	CASSLLQGEQYF	TGCGCCAGCAGCTTGTTACAGGGCGAGCAGTACTTC
TRBV4-3	13	NA	few	TRBJ1-4	CASSQDGSEKLFF	TGCGCCAGCAGCCAAGACGGGAGTGAAAAACTGTTTTTT
TRBV19	15	TRBD1	NA	TRBJ2-1	CASSRQGDGYNEQFF	TGTGCCAGTAGTAGACAGGGGGACGGCTACAATGAGCAGTTCTTC
TRBV7-9	15	TRBD1	NA	TRBJ1-5	CASSPGQGGVGPQHF	TGTGCCAGCAGCCCGGGACAGGGCGGCGTTGGGCCCCAGCATTTT
TRBV7-3	13	NA	NA	TRBJ2-1	CASSLGPGFEQFF	TGTGCCAGCAGCCTCGGCCCGGGGTTTGAGCAGTTCTTC
TRBV4-2	15	NA	few	TRBJ2-2	CASSQVPSDTGELFF	TGTGCCAGCAGCCAAGTCCCTAGCGACACCGGGGAGCTGTTTTTT
TRBV29-1	13	TRBD1	NA	TRBJ1-5	CSVTGGSNQPQHF	TGCAGCGTGACAGGGGGGAGCAATCAGCCCCAGCATTTT
TRBV7-2	15	NA	NA	TRBJ2-2	CASSLATGLTGELFF	TGTGCCAGCAGCTTAGCTACGGGGTTGACCGGGGAGCTGTTTTTT
TRBV29-1	13	TRBD1	NA	TRBJ2-7	CSVDRTGSGEQYF	TGCAGCGTGGACAGGACAGGGTCTGGCGAGCAGTACTTC
TRBV18	15	NA	few	TRBJ1-5	CASSPGLSSNQPQHF	TGTGCCAGCTCACCAGGGCTGTCTAGCAATCAGCCCCAGCATTTT
TRBV6-6	16	NA	NA	TRBJ2-3	CASSVPTRTSTDTQYF	TGTGCCAGCAGTGTCCCAACTAGGACTAGCACAGATACGCAGTATTTT
TRBV19	14	NA	few	TRBJ2-2	CASTSDRLTGELFF	TGTGCCAGTACCTCGGACAGACTCACCGGGGAGCTGTTTTTT
TRBV9	13	NA	few	TRBJ1-1	CASSVEGVGPAFF	TGTGCCAGCAGCGTAGAGGGGGTGGGGCCAGCTTTCTTT
TRBV19	13	TRBD1	NA	TRBJ1-2	CASRGQGARGYTF	TGTGCCAGTAGGGGACAGGGGGCGCGTGGCTACACCTTC
TRBV19	16	NA	NA	TRBJ2-3	CATRLHGGSSTDTQYF	TGTGCCACCCGTCTCCATGGCGGATCTAGCACAGATACGCAGTATTTT
TRBV11-2	18	TRBD2	few	TRBJ2-7	CASSRDPGLAVLRDEQYF	TGTGCCAGCAGCCGCGACCCGGGACTAGCGGTTCTCCGCGACGAGCAGTACTTC
TRBV4-1	14	TRBD2	few	TRBJ2-1	CASRPSGGANEQFF	TGCGCCAGCAGGCCTAGCGGGGGGGCGAATGAGCAGTTCTTC
TRBV2	14	NA	NA	TRBJ2-2	CASSPGANTGELFF	TGTGCCAGCAGTCCCGGTGCGAACACCGGGGAGCTGTTTTTT
TRBV15	13	NA	few	TRBJ1-6	CATSRANNSPLHF	TGTGCCACCAGCAGAGCAAATAATTCACCCCTCCACTTT
TRBV11-2	14	NA	few	TRBJ2-7	CASSLDHSTYEQYF	TGTGCCAGCAGCTTAGATCACAGTACCTACGAGCAGTACTTC
TRBV4-3	15	TRBD1	NA	TRBJ1-6	CASSQATGGYSPLHF	TGCGCCAGCAGCCAGGCGACAGGGGGATATTCACCCCTCCACTTT
TRBV28	14	NA	few	TRBJ1-2	CASRRGGAHYGYTF	TGTGCCAGCAGACGTGGGGGCGCGCACTATGGCTACACCTTC
TRBV4-3	13	NA	few	TRBJ1-1	CASSQVGGTEAFF	TGCGCCAGCAGCCAGGTGGGGGGCACTGAAGCTTTCTTT